The 10 T cell receptor beta chains given below trace back to one sample, sequenced in a study of shared clonotypes between healthy human individuals. Sequencing used immunoSEQ multiplex PCR; TCRdb keeps in-frame clones, though not all of them. The sample consists of 2.5 million or so clones, 90% to 95% of them appearing once. Sequenced: naive CD4+ T cells sorted from blood. Noted subset: CD45RA+ positively selected. These receptors all stem from a man younger than 35 in good health.

The chain links TRBV10-2 to TRBJ2-2, with 10 bases identical to TRBD2. With 6 bases clipped from V and 4 bases from J, the junction kept 8 bases outside the gene matches. The germline gives CDR1 WSHSY, CDR2 SAAADI. CDR3 size: 16 residues. This CDR3 is CASSIPSGRGTGELFF. The CDR3 region has the DNA TGCGCCAGCAGCATACCGAGCGGGAGGGGCACCGGGGAGCTGTTTTTT.

The chain joins TRBV5-6 to TRBJ2-1; D remains unclear. CDR3 size: 12 residues. The V gene's germline CDR1 is SGHDT and CDR2 YYEEEE. With 6 bases removed from V and 8 bases from J, the gap between germline ends came to 12 bases. CDR3 sequence: CASTSGGYEQFF. DNA of the CDR3: TGTGCCAGCACATCAGGTGGCTATGAGCAGTTCTTC.

The chain has TRBV19 and TRBJ1-1; 11 bases agree with TRBD1. Trimming took 7 bases from V and 5 from J; bases not matched to a gene: 12. The CDR3 runs to 16 residues. Germline CDR1 LNHDA, CDR2 SQIVND (reference sequence). CDR3 amino acids: CASTYRDRGDGTEAFF. As DNA, the CDR3 is TGTGCCAGTACGTACCGGGACAGGGGGGATGGAACTGAAGCTTTCTTT.

CDR3 sequence: CASSPGQGISYEQYF. Written as DNA, the CDR3 is TGTGCCAGCAGCCCCGGGCAGGGTATCTCCTACGAGCAGTACTTC. The chain is built from TRBV7-8 and TRBJ2-7, with a tentative D call TRBD1 (5 bases). CDR3 size: 15 residues. Trimming pared 5 bases from V and 0 bases from J, leaving 14 bases between. The germline CDR1 and CDR2 sequences are SGHVS and FQNEAQ. Filled out from reference TRBV7-8 and TRBJ2-7, the complete variable domain reads GAGVSQSPRYKVAKRGQDVALRCDPISGHVSLFWYQQALGQGPEFLTYFQNEAQLDKSGLPSDRFFAERPEGSVSTLKIQRTQQEDSAVYLCASSPGQGISYEQYFGPGTRLTVT.

This clone appeared once. V usage is TRBV11-1 and J usage is TRBJ1-3, with D perhaps TRBD1 (6 bases). This CDR3 region has 14 residues. Germline values: CDR1 SGHAT, CDR2 FQDESV (reference sequence). Trimming shortened V by 5 bases and J by 2 bases, and 10 bases separated the two germline ends. This CDR3 is CASSEDRTGNTIYF. The CDR3 nucleotides are TGTGCCAGCAGCGAAGACAGGACTGGAAACACCATATATTTT.

V is TRBV5-4 and J is TRBJ1-6; a possible D gene is TRBD1 (6 bases). Trimming stripped 4 bases from V and 8 bases from J, with 22 bases between. CDR1 is SGHNT and CDR2 is YYREEE in the germline V gene (reference sequence). The CDR3 consists of 17 residues. CDR3 nucleotides: TGTGCCAGCAGCATTGTTCAGGGGCTAACTAACGATTCACCCCTCCACTTT. Encoded protein: CASSIVQGLTNDSPLHF.

The V and J genes are TRBV9 and TRBJ2-5; unclear D gene. The V gene lost 0 bases and the J gene lost 5 bases, with 11 bases spanning the gap. Germline V lookup: CDR1 SGDLS, CDR2 YYNGEE. This CDR3 spans 14 amino acids. The CDR3 reads CASSVASSRETQYF. The CDR3 nucleotides read TGTGCCAGCAGCGTAGCTTCCAGCCGGGAGACCCAGTACTTC.

The V gene is TRBV5-1, the J gene TRBJ2-7, with TRBD1 as a possible D gene (6 bases). The CDR3 contains 14 residues. V lost 4 bases and J lost 3, with 14 bases in between. Germline CDR1 and CDR2: SGHRS and YFSETQ. CDR3 DNA sequence: TGCGCCAGCAGCCAGACGACAGGAATCTACGAGCAGTACTTC. Translating gives CASSQTTGIYEQYF.

V is TRBV9 and J is TRBJ1-1; weak D call: TRBD1 (6 bases). The CDR3 is 17 amino acids. The ends were cut back, 5 bases at V and 0 bases at J, with 20 bases in the middle. The germline V gene encodes CDR1 SGDLS and CDR2 YYNGEE. CDR3 in amino acids: CASRRFTDSYMNTEAFF. The CDR3, as DNA: TGTGCCAGCAGGCGTTTCACGGACAGCTACATGAACACTGAAGCTTTCTTT.

The V and J genes are TRBV2 and TRBJ2-3; D unresolved. Trimming cost V 7 bases and J 4 bases, with 15 bases left between them. CDR3 length: 14 amino acids. CDR1 SNHLY and CDR2 FYNNEI come from the germline V gene. This CDR3 is CASKEYTNSDTQYF. CDR3 bases: TGTGCCAGCAAGGAGTATACTAACTCAGATACGCAGTATTTT.